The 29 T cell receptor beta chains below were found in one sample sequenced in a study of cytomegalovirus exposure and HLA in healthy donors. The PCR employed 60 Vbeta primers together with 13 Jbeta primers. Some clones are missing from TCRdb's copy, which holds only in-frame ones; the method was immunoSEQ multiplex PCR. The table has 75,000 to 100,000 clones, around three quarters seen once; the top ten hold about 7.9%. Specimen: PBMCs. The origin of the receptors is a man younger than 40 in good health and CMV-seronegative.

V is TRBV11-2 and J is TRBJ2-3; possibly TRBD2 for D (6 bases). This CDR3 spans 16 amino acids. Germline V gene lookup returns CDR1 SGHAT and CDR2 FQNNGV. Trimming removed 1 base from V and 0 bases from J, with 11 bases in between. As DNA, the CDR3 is TGTGCCAGCAGCTTAGCCGCGGGGACTAGCACAGATACGCAGTATTTT. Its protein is CASSLAAGTSTDTQYF.

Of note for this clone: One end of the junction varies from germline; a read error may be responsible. In DNA, the CDR3 is TGTGCCAGCAGTGAAGCTTACAGGGCTAATTCATCCCTCCACTTT. Amino acid sequence: CASSEAYRANSSLHF. The chain carries TRBV2 and TRBJ1-6; tentatively, D is TRBD1 (6 bases). CDR3 size: 15 residues. CDR1 is SNHLY, CDR2 FYNNEI, per germline.

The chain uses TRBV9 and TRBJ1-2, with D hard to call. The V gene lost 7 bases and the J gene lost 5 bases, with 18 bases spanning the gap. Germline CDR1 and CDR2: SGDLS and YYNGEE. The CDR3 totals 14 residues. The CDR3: CASGRRGGRYGYTF. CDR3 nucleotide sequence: TGTGCCAGCGGCCGTCGGGGAGGGAGGTATGGCTACACCTTC.

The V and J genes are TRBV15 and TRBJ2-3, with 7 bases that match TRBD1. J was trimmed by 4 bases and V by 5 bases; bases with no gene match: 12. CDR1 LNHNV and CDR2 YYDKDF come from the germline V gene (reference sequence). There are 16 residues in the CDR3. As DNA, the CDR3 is TGTGCCACCAGCCGAGTAGTCAACAGGGGCTCAGATACGCAGTATTTT. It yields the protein CATSRVVNRGSDTQYF.

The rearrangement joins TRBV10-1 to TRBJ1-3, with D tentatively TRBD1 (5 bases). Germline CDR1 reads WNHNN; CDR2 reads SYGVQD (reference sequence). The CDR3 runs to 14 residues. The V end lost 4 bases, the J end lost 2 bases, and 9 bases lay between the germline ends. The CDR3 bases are TGCGCCAGCAGTGCCAGGGTAACTGGAAACACCATATATTTT. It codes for CASSARVTGNTIYF.

CDR3 residues: CASSESRATEAFF. DNA of the CDR3: TGTGCCAGCAGCGAGAGCAGGGCCACTGAAGCTTTCTTT. The chain carries TRBV7-9 and TRBJ1-1; a possible D gene is TRBD1 (5 bases). The CDR3 loop spans 13 amino acids. V was clipped by 5 bases and J by 4 bases, with 11 bases between them. Germline values: CDR1 SEHNR, CDR2 FQNEAQ (reference sequence).

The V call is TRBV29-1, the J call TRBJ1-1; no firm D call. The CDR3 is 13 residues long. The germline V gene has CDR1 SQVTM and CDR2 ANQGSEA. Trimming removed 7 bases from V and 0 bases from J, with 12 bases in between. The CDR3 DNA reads TGCAGCGCCACAATCCCAATGAACACTGAAGCTTTCTTT. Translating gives CSATIPMNTEAFF.

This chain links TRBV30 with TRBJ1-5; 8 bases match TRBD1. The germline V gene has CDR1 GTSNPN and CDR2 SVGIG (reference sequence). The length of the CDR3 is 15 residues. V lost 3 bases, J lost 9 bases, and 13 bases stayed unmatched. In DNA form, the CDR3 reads TGTGCCTGGAGCATAATGGGACAGGAGACCGCGCCCCAGCATTTT. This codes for CAWSIMGQETAPQHF.

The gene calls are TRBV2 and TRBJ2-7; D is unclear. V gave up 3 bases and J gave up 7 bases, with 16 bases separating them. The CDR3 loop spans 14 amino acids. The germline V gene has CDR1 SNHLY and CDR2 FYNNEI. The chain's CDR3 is CASSDSVGSREQYF. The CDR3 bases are TGTGCCAGCAGTGATAGTGTCGGGTCGAGGGAGCAGTACTTC.

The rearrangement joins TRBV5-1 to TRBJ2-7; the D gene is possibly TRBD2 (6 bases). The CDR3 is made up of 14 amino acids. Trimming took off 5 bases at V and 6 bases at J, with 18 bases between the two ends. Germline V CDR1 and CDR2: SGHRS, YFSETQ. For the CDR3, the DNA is TGCGCCAGCAGTGAAAGGGGAGGCGGGCTCGAGCAGTACTTC. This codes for CASSERGGGLEQYF. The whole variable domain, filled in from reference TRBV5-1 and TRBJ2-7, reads KAGVTQTPRYLIKTRGQQVTLSCSPISGHRSVSWYQQTPGQGLQFLFEYFSETQRNKGNFPGRFSGRQFSNSRSEMNVSTLELGDSALYLCASSERGGGLEQYFGPGTRLTVT.

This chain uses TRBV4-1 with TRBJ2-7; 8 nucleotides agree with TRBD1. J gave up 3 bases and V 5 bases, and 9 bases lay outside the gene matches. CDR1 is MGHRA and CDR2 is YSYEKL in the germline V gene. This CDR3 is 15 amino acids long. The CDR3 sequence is CASSFLSGQGYEQYF. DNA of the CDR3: TGCGCCAGCAGCTTTCTCTCTGGACAGGGCTACGAGCAGTACTTC.

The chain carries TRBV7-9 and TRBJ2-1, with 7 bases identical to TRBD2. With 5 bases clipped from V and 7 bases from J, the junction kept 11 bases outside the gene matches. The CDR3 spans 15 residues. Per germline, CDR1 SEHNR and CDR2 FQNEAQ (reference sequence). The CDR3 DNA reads TGTGCCAGCAGCCCCTTGCGGGAGCTCGTGAATGAGCAGTTCTTC. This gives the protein CASSPLRELVNEQFF. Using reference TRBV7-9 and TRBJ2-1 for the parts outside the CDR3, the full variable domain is DTGVSQNPRHKITKRGQNVTFRCDPISEHNRLYWYRQTLGQGPEFLTYFQNEAQLEKSRLLSDRFSAERPKGSFSTLEIQRTEQGDSAMYLCASSPLRELVNEQFFGPGTRLTVL.

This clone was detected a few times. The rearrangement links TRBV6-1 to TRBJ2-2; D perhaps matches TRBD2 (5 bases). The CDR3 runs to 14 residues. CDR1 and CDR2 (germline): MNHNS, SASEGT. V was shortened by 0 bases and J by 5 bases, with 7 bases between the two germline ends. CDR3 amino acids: CASSEARETGELFF. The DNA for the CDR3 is TGTGCCAGCAGTGAAGCGAGGGAGACCGGGGAGCTGTTTTTT.

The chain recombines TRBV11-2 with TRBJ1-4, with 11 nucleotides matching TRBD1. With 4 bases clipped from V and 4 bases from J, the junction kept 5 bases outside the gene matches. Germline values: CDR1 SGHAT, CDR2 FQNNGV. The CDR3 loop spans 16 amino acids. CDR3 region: CASSWTGGAINEKLFF. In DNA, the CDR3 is TGTGCCAGCAGCTGGACAGGGGGCGCGATTAATGAAAAACTGTTTTTT.

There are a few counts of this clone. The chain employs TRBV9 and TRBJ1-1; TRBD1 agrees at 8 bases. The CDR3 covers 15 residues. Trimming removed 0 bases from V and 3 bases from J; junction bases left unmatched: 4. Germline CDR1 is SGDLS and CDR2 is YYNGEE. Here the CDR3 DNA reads TGTGCCAGCAGCGTAGTGCAGGGGGCCGACACTGAAGCTTTCTTT. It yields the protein CASSVVQGADTEAFF.

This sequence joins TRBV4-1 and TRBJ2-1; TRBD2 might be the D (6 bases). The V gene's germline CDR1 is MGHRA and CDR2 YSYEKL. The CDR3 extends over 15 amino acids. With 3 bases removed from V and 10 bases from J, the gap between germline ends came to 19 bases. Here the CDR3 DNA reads TGCGCCAGCAGCCAGGCAGATAGAGGCAGCGGGGAGCAGTTCTTC. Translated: CASSQADRGSGEQFF.

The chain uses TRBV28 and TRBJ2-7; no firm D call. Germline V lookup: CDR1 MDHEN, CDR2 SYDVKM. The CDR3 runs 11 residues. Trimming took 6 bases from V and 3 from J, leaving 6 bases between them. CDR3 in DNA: TGTGCCAGCAGAGACAACTACGAGCAGTACTTC. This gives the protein CASRDNYEQYF.

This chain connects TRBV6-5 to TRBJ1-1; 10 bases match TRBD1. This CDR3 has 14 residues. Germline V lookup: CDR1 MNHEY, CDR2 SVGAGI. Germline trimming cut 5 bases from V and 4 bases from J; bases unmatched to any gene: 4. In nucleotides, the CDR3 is TGTGCCAGCAGTGATGACAGGGGGCGCACTGAAGCTTTCTTT. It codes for CASSDDRGRTEAFF.

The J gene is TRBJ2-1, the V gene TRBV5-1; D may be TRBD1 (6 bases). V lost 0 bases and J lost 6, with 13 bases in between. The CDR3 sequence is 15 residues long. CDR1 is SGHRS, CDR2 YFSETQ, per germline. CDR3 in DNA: TGCGCCAGCAGCTTGGACAGGGCGGGTGGCAATGAGCAGTTCTTC. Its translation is CASSLDRAGGNEQFF.

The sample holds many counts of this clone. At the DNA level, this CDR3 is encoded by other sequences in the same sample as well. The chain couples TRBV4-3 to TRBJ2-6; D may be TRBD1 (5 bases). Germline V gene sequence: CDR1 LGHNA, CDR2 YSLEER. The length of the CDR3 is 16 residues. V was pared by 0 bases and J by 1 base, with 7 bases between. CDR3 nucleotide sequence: TGCGCCAGCAGCCAAGATAGGGGTTCTGGGGCCAACGTCCTGACTTTC. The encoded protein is CASSQDRGSGANVLTF.

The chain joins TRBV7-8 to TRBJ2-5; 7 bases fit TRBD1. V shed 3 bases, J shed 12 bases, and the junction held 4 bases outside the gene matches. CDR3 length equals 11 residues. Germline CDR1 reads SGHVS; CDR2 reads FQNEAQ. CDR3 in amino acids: CASSFDREEYF. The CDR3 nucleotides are TGTGCCAGCAGCTTCGACAGGGAAGAGTACTTC.

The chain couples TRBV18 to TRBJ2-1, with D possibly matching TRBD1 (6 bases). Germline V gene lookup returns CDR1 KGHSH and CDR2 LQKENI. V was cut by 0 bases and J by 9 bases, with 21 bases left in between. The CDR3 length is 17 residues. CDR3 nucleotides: TGTGCCAGCTCACCACCCGGGACACTGGGTTACTCGGGTGAGCAGTTCTTC. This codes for CASSPPGTLGYSGEQFF. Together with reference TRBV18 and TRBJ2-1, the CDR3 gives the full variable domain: NAGVMQNPRHLVRRRGQEARLRCSPMKGHSHVYWYRQLPEEGLKFMVYLQKENIIDESGMPKERFSAEFPKEGPSILRIQQVVRGDSAAYFCASSPPGTLGYSGEQFFGPGTRLTVL.

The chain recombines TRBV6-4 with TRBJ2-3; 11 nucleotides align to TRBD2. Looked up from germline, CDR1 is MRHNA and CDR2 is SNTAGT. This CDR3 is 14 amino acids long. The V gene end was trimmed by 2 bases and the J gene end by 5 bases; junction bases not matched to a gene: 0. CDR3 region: CASSDGLAGDTQYF. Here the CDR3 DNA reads TGTGCCAGCAGTGACGGACTAGCGGGAGATACGCAGTATTTT.

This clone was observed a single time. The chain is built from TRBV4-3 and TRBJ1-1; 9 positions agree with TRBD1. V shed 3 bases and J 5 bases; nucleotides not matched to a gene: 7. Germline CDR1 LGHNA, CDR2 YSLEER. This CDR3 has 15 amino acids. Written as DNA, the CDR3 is TGCGCCAGCAGCCAGCTCGCGACAGGGGGGACTGAAGCTTTCTTT. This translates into CASSQLATGGTEAFF.

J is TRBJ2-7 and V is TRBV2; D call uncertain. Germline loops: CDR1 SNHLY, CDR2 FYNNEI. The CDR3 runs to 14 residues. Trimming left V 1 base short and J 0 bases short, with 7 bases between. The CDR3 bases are TGTGCCAGCAGTGAAGGTGGCTCCTCCTACGAGCAGTACTTC. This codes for CASSEGGSSYEQYF.

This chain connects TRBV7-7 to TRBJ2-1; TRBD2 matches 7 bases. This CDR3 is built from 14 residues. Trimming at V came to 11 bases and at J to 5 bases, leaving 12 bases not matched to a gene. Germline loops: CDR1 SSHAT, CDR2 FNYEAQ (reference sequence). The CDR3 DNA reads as TGTGCCGTAAACCCGGCGGGGGTTAACAATGAGCAGTTCTTC. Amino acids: CAVNPAGVNNEQFF. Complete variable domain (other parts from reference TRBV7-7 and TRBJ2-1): GAGVSQSPRYKVTKRGQDVTLRCDPISSHATLYWYQQALGQGPEFLTYFNYEAQPDKSGLPSDRFSAERPEGSISTLTIQRTEQRDSAMYRCAVNPAGVNNEQFFGPGTRLTVL.

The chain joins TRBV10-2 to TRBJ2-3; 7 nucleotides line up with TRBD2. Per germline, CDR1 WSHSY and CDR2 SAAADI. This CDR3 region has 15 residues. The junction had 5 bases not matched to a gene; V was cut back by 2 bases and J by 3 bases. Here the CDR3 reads CASSEGGRSTDTQYF. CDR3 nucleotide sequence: TGCGCCAGCAGTGAGGGCGGGAGATCGACAGATACGCAGTATTTT.

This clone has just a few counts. DNA of the CDR3: TGTGCCAGCAGCCTTAACAGAGCCAATGAGCAGTTCTTC. Its protein product is CASSLNRANEQFF. The chain recombines TRBV7-2 with TRBJ2-1, with D unclear. V was pared by 5 bases and J by 6 bases, with 11 bases between. CDR3 length: 13 residues. From germline, CDR1 is SGHTA and CDR2 FQGNSA. The whole variable domain, remainder taken from reference TRBV7-2 and TRBJ2-1, is GAGVSQSPSNKVTEKGKDVELRCDPISGHTALYWYRQSLGQGLEFLIYFQGNSAPDKSGLPSDRFSAERTGGSVSTLTIQRTQQEDSAVYLCASSLNRANEQFFGPGTRLTVL.

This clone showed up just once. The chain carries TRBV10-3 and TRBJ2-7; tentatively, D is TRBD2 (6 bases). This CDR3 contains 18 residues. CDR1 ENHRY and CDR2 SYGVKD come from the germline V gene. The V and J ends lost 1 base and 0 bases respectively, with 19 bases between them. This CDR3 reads CAISEYGTGTSRSYEQYF. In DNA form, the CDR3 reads TGTGCCATCAGTGAGTATGGGACGGGGACTTCGCGCTCCTACGAGCAGTACTTC.